This T cell receptor beta chain stems from a study of graft-versus-host responses after intestinal transplantation. Study context: The recipients all started with anti-thymocyte globulin induction and then took tacrolimus and steroids for 3 to 4 years. Findings of the study overall: Among recipient marrow samples, GvH clones were found; some appeared first in ileum or blood.

CDR1 MNHEY and CDR2 SVGAGI come from the germline V gene. There are 14 residues in the CDR3. The ends were cut back, 2 bases at V and 3 bases at J, with 9 bases in the middle. Following the reaction, CD3+CD4+ and CD3+CD8+ responders that were proliferating and CFSE-low underwent sorting. The assay was immunoSEQ multiplex PCR, and TCRdb's table has in-frame clones only and misses some. The sample records 4,000 to 5,000 clones, 25% to 30% being singletons. The source of this sequence is a human patient who was an organ donor for intestinal transplantation. The chain combines TRBV6-5 with TRBJ2-3; D unclear. Sample: alloreactive CD4+ T cells from a mixed lymphocyte reaction culture, taken before transplantation. The subset was: CFSE-low proliferating T cells sorted from approximately 6-day pre-transplant mixed lymphocyte reaction (GvH or HvG direction). In DNA, the CDR3 is TGTGCCAGCAGTTACGGTAGAGGAACAGATACGCAGTATTTT. Translation: CASSYGRGTDTQYF.